This T cell receptor beta chain is drawn from a study of radiation and T cells in renal cell carcinoma. General observations from the study: Pretreatment tumor biopsies were lacking, so baseline clonotypes are unknown.

Note on this clone: The antigen remains undetermined.

Stated time point: blood 4 weeks post-SBRT, at nephrectomy. As to treatment: 15 Gy SBRT to primary tumor, nephrectomy 4 weeks later. Nephrectomy followed 15 Gy stereotactic body radiation by 4 weeks. V lost 4 bases and J 5 bases, leaving 17 bases between the germline ends. Germline V gene data show CDR1 as SNHLY and CDR2 as FYNNEI. The CDR3 totals 15 residues. TCRdb's table, derived via immunoSEQ multiplex PCR, lists solely in-frame clones and lacks some. Of approximately 40,000 clones in the sample, nearly 85% are singletons; the top ten hold 25% to 30%. The chain uses TRBV2 and TRBJ2-5, with no clear D. The starting material was blood, obtained from a patient whose treatment included radiotherapy and nephrectomy. This TCR came from a woman in her 70s with renal cell carcinoma. CDR3 loop: CASSVETDGRETQYF. Here the CDR3 DNA reads TGTGCCAGCAGTGTAGAGACTGATGGTCGGGAGACCCAGTACTTC.